This T cell receptor (beta chain) was sequenced for a study of blood T cell repertoires in COVID-19. Original analysis: Amplification of reference gene primers was used by the study to estimate nucleated cell counts. Measured with immunoSEQ multiplex PCR; TCRdb has only the in-frame clones, and not every one. D and trimming come from the DNA, and the V and J calls and clone size come from that table. Here the sample spans some 340,000 clones, 85% to 95% being singletons. Trimming took off 4 bases at V and 6 bases at J, with 9 bases between the two ends. CDR1 and CDR2 (germline): MGHDK, SYGVNS. The CDR3 sequence is 12 residues long. The study recruited people aged roughly 18 to 89 years across around 24 US areas.

This clonotype was obtained from a woman in her twenties or thirties who had been exposed to COVID-19. This chain joins TRBV25-1 and TRBJ1-2; D gene ambiguous. Input material: PBMCs or T cells enriched from blood (not recorded which). CDR3 region: CASSVRGDGYTF. The CDR3 DNA reads as TGTGCCAGCAGTGTGCGGGGTGATGGCTACACCTTC.